The TCR beta chain described here comes from a study of blood T cell repertoires in COVID-19. Study details: T cells, B-cell-depleted T cells, or PBMCs provided the cDNA or gDNA that served as material.

Participants were aged about 18 to 89 years from roughly 25 US areas. Original analysis: How many nucleated cells were present was estimated from reference gene primer amplification. Sequencing used immunoSEQ multiplex PCR; TCRdb keeps in-frame clones, though not all of them. V and J calls and clone size follow that table, whereas D and trimming were derived from the DNA. The repertoire consists of almost 250,000 clones, with about 89% occurring once and the leading ten covering around 4%. The TCR was taken from a woman in her twenties or thirties who had recovered from COVID-19. Sequencing was performed on PBMCs or T cells enriched from blood (not recorded which).

In nucleotides, the CDR3 is TGTGCCAGCAGCCTCCAGGGGCGCACAGATACGCAGTATTTT. Protein sequence: CASSLQGRTDTQYF. The chain couples TRBV9 to TRBJ2-3; D may be TRBD1 (6 bases). Trimming cost V 4 bases and J 1 base, with 10 bases left between them. Germline V lookup: CDR1 SGDLS, CDR2 YYNGEE. This CDR3 region has 14 residues.